Shown below are 31 T cell receptor beta chains from a single sample sequenced in a study of regulatory and conventional T cells in RAG deficiency. Conventional CD4+ T cells were sorted from blood as CD25-low CD127-high cells. The assay was immunoSEQ multiplex PCR, and TCRdb's table has in-frame clones only and misses some. The top ten clones hold over 1% of a sample with 20,000 to 25,000 clones, 95% to 97% of them seen once. This same sample was also part of a study on regulatory T cells. That study reports: The primer mix had 52 TRBV and 13 TRBJ primers.

Sequencing input: CD25- CD4+ T cells sorted from blood. These receptors all come from a human donor in good health.

The chain uses TRBV28 and TRBJ2-7; tentative D call: TRBD1 (6 bases). The germline V gene encodes CDR1 MDHEN and CDR2 SYDVKM. This CDR3 contains 14 residues. V was clipped by 3 bases and J by 4 bases, with 13 bases between them. CDR3 region: CASSLPGTPYEQYF. In nucleotides, the CDR3 is TGTGCCAGCAGTTTGCCCGGGACACCTTACGAGCAGTACTTC.

The CDR3 region has the DNA TGTGCCAGCAGCTTAGGGGACAGCCTTCTAGGGTATGGCTACACCTTC. Residues: CASSLGDSLLGYGYTF. The V and J genes are TRBV7-9 and TRBJ1-2; 7 nucleotides align to TRBD1. The CDR3 sequence is 16 residues long. The V gene end was trimmed by 1 base and the J gene end by 5 bases; junction bases not matched to a gene: 10. Germline V CDR1 and CDR2: SEHNR, FQNEAQ (reference sequence).

About this clone itself: An end of the junction does not agree with germline; a read error may underlie this. Other DNA sequences in the sample encode the same CDR3. This rearrangement joins TRBV2 to TRBJ1-6, with D perhaps TRBD1 (5 bases). CDR1 is SNHLY and CDR2 is FYNNEI in the germline V gene. This CDR3 has 14 residues. CDR3 sequence: CASSPTGYNSPLHF. In DNA form, the CDR3 reads TGTGCCAGCAGCCCCACAGGTTACAATTCCCCCCTCCACTTT.

The rearrangement links TRBV6-5 to TRBJ1-4; D is unresolved. Germline V lookup: CDR1 MNHEY, CDR2 SVGAGI. This CDR3 is 13 amino acids long. Trimming pared 6 bases from V and 12 bases from J, leaving 17 bases between. CDR3 protein: CASRSLGDVELFF. DNA for the CDR3: TGTGCCAGCAGGAGTCTCGGAGATGTGGAACTGTTTTTT.

The CDR3 DNA follows: TGTGCCAGCAGCCCTATATATTCCGGGACAGGGCAAGAGACCCAGTACTTC. Translating gives CASSPIYSGTGQETQYF. The rearrangement links TRBV14 to TRBJ2-5, with TRBD1 identical over 9 bases. The CDR3 extends over 17 amino acids. Trimming cost V 4 bases and J 2 bases; bases outside gene matches: 11. Per germline, CDR1 SGHDN and CDR2 FVKESK.

This clone showed up just once. The genes are TRBV19 and TRBJ2-1; weak D call: TRBD1 (7 bases). CDR3 length: 16 residues. Germline loops: CDR1 LNHDA, CDR2 SQIVND (reference sequence). V was shortened by 5 bases and J by 5 bases, with 19 bases between the two germline ends. CDR3 nucleotides: TGTGCCAGTAGTTCCCGAGGAGGGGGCTTGGACAATGAGCAGTTCTTC. Its translation is CASSSRGGGLDNEQFF.

The rearrangement links TRBV27 to TRBJ2-2; TRBD1 matches 7 bases. The CDR3 runs 16 residues. Germline loops: CDR1 MNHEY, CDR2 SMNVEV (reference sequence). With V trimmed by 7 bases and J by 5 bases, 13 bases remained unmatched. The chain's CDR3 is CASTSIRGQITGELFF. CDR3 coding DNA: TGTGCCAGCACCTCAATTCGGGGACAGATAACCGGGGAGCTGTTTTTT.

The chain combines TRBV6-4 with TRBJ2-1, with 12 bases that match TRBD2. V dropped 6 bases and J dropped 1; count of bases not matched to a gene: 7. The CDR3 is 17 amino acids. Germline-derived CDR1 and CDR2 are MRHNA and SNTAGT. CDR3 sequence: CASRRLAGGLSYNEQFF. Written as DNA, the CDR3 is TGTGCCAGCAGGAGGCTAGCGGGGGGGCTGTCCTACAATGAGCAGTTCTTC.

This clone was observed a single time. The chain joins TRBV18 to TRBJ2-7; 7 bases line up with TRBD1. V lost 4 bases to trimming and J lost 4 bases; unmatched junction nucleotides: 7. Germline loops: CDR1 KGHSH, CDR2 LQKENI. The CDR3 is 14 amino acids. The CDR3 sequence is CASSLPGQNYEQYF. The CDR3 DNA reads TGTGCCAGCTCACTACCGGGACAGAATTACGAGCAGTACTTC.

The V gene is TRBV2, the J gene TRBJ2-3; TRBD2 matches at 12 bases. Losses at the gene ends were 4 bases for V and 3 bases for J; bases not matched to a gene: 8. The CDR3 is 17 amino acids. Per the germline V gene, CDR1 is SNHLY and CDR2 is FYNNEI. CDR3 sequence (DNA): TGTGCCAGCAGTGCTGGGCTAGCGGGGGGGTCGACAGATACGCAGTATTTT. This gives the protein CASSAGLAGGSTDTQYF.

The chain combines TRBV27 with TRBJ1-1; the match to TRBD1 covers 7 bases. The CDR3 spans 15 residues. Germline V gene sequence: CDR1 MNHEY, CDR2 SMNVEV (reference sequence). J was trimmed by 0 bases and V by 5 bases; bases with no gene match: 6. CDR3 loop: CASSPRDRMNTEAFF. CDR3 sequence (DNA): TGTGCCAGCAGTCCACGGGACAGAATGAACACTGAAGCTTTCTTT.

J is TRBJ2-2 and V is TRBV11-3, with D possibly matching TRBD1 (6 bases). Germline V CDR1 and CDR2: SGHNT, YENEEA. This CDR3 comprises 18 residues. Trimming pared 3 bases from V and 1 base from J, leaving 18 bases between. CDR3 nucleotides: TGTGCCAGCAGCTTGACGCAGGGGTTGTTTCGGAACACCGGGGAGCTGTTTTTT. This gives the protein CASSLTQGLFRNTGELFF. Using reference TRBV11-3 and TRBJ2-2 for the parts outside the CDR3, the full variable domain is EAGVVQSPRYKIIEKKQPVAFWCNPISGHNTLYWYLQNLGQGPELLIRYENEEAVDDSQLPKDRFSAERLKGVDSTLKIQPAELGDSAVYLCASSLTQGLFRNTGELFFGEGSRLTVL.

J is TRBJ1-1 and V is TRBV7-2; D may be TRBD1 (5 bases). Per germline, CDR1 SGHTA and CDR2 FQGNSA. CDR3 length: 16 amino acids. V lost 6 bases, J lost 0 bases, and 17 bases lay in between. CDR3 DNA sequence: TGTGCCAGCAGTGATTTGGGCCCAGGGTTGAACACTGAAGCTTTCTTT. It is translated as CASSDLGPGLNTEAFF.

The genes are TRBV11-2 and TRBJ1-3; 12 bases align to TRBD1. CDR3 length equals 17 residues. Germline values: CDR1 SGHAT, CDR2 FQNNGV. Unmatched junction bases numbered 16, after V lost 6 bases and J lost 10 bases. The CDR3: CASRNVGRDRGRGTIYF. Written as DNA, the CDR3 is TGTGCCAGCAGAAATGTCGGACGGGACAGGGGGCGCGGGACCATATATTTT.

The V gene is TRBV5-4, the J gene TRBJ2-7; perhaps TRBD2 as D (5 bases). CDR3 length: 14 residues. With 4 bases removed from V and 2 bases from J, the gap between germline ends came to 13 bases. Germline V CDR1 and CDR2: SGHNT, YYREEE (reference sequence). CDR3 sequence: CASSLRGTTYEQYF. CDR3 DNA: TGTGCCAGCAGCCTCCGGGGTACGACCTACGAGCAGTACTTC.

As concerns this clone: A read error may account for a junction end that differs from germline. The chain carries TRBV5-8 and TRBJ1-1; 9 nucleotides line up with TRBD1. The CDR3 spans 16 residues. Germline V gene sequence: CDR1 SGHTS, CDR2 YDEGEE. This chain's CDR3 is CASTLPWTGETSEAFF. For the CDR3, the DNA is TGTGCCAGCACCTTGCCTTGGACAGGGGAGACATCTGAAGCTTTCTTT. The entire variable domain, with the rest obtained from reference TRBV5-8 and TRBJ1-1, is as follows: EAGVTQSPTHLIKTRGQQATLRCSPISGHTSVYWYQQALGLGLQFLLWYDEGEERNRGNFPPRFSGRQFPNYSSELNVNALELEDSALYLCASTLPWTGETSEAFFGQGTRLTVV.

The chain links TRBV28 to TRBJ1-5; tentatively, D is TRBD1 (6 bases). This CDR3 is built from 12 residues. Trimming pared 6 bases from V and 4 bases from J, leaving 7 bases between. CDR1 is MDHEN and CDR2 is SYDVKM in the germline V gene. The CDR3 protein is CASRTGNQPQHF. CDR3 sequence (DNA): TGTGCCAGCAGAACAGGGAATCAGCCCCAGCATTTT.

This chain joins TRBV18 and TRBJ2-1; D is possibly TRBD1 (5 bases). Trimming took 5 bases from V and 3 from J, leaving 11 bases between them. Per the germline V gene, CDR1 is KGHSH and CDR2 is LQKENI. CDR3 length: 14 amino acids. CDR3 region: CASSASGNYNEQFF. The CDR3 nucleotides are TGTGCCAGCTCAGCTTCAGGGAACTACAATGAGCAGTTCTTC.

The J gene is TRBJ2-6, the V gene TRBV10-3, with D hard to call. Germline CDR1 and CDR2: ENHRY and SYGVKD. V was shortened by 4 bases and J by 1 base, with 8 bases between the two germline ends. The CDR3 has 15 residues. The CDR3 DNA follows: TGTGCCATCAGTGTATCAGGATCTGGGGCCAACGTCCTGACTTTC. It yields the protein CAISVSGSGANVLTF.

The genes are TRBV29-1 and TRBJ2-3; possibly TRBD1 for D (5 bases). V was trimmed by 3 bases and J by 1 base, leaving 17 bases between them. The CDR3 has 16 residues. Germline-derived CDR1 and CDR2 are SQVTM and ANQGSEA. The CDR3 region has the DNA TGCAGCGTTGAGTTGGGGCAGGGTGGCGGCACAGATACGCAGTATTTT. Protein: CSVELGQGGGTDTQYF.

The chain employs TRBV5-1 and TRBJ2-2; D remains ambiguous. The CDR3 totals 15 residues. Trimming took off 4 bases at V and 0 bases at J, with 10 bases between the two ends. Germline lookup yields CDR1 SGHRS and CDR2 YFSETQ. CDR3 bases: TGCGCCAGCAGCAATATTATATCGAACACCGGGGAGCTGTTTTTT. Residues: CASSNIISNTGELFF.

V usage is TRBV6-1 and J usage is TRBJ2-3; D remains ambiguous. The V gene's germline CDR1 is MNHNS and CDR2 SASEGT. The CDR3 totals 16 residues. V was trimmed by 2 bases and J by 0 bases, leaving 12 bases between them. Written as DNA, the CDR3 is TGTGCCAGCAGTGAAATGTCACACCTTAGCACAGATACGCAGTATTTT. Protein sequence: CASSEMSHLSTDTQYF.

The genes are TRBV4-1 and TRBJ1-5; D is uncertain. The CDR3 length is 15 residues. CDR1 and CDR2 from the germline V gene are MGHRA and YSYEKL. The V end lost 1 base, the J end lost 6 bases, and 13 bases lay between the germline ends. Here the CDR3 reads CASSQVPGEGQPQHF. The CDR3 DNA reads TGCGCCAGCAGCCAAGTCCCCGGGGAGGGTCAGCCCCAGCATTTT.

The V gene is TRBV19, the J gene TRBJ1-5, with TRBD1 matching over 9 bases. The J segment lost 5 bases and the V segment lost 5 bases, leaving 7 bases of the junction unmatched. This CDR3 comprises 15 residues. The germline V gene has CDR1 LNHDA and CDR2 SQIVND (reference sequence). The CDR3 DNA sequence: TGTGCCAGTAGTTTAAGGGGACAGGGCTATCAGCCCCAGCATTTT. This sequence encodes CASSLRGQGYQPQHF.

The CDR3 bases are TGCGCCAGCAGCCAAGACAGGGCCACTGAGCAGTTCTTC. As protein: CASSQDRATEQFF. This chain joins TRBV4-1 and TRBJ2-1, with D perhaps matching TRBD1 (5 bases). Trimming left V 0 bases short and J 9 bases short, with 9 bases between. Germline loops: CDR1 MGHRA, CDR2 YSYEKL. The CDR3 loop spans 13 amino acids.

The CDR3 DNA reads as TGTGCCAGCACTGCAGCGATTCAGACAGATACGCAGTATTTT. Residues: CASTAAIQTDTQYF. The rearrangement links TRBV6-1 to TRBJ2-3; D is undetermined. The V gene's germline CDR1 is MNHNS and CDR2 SASEGT. The CDR3 is 14 residues long. The V end lost 7 bases, the J end lost 3 bases, and 14 bases lay between the germline ends.

This chain joins TRBV5-4 and TRBJ2-3; D gene unclear. Germline values: CDR1 SGHNT, CDR2 YYREEE (reference sequence). CDR3 length: 14 residues. V shed 4 bases and J shed 0 bases, with 9 bases lying between them. DNA for the CDR3: TGTGCCAGCAGCGCTGCCCAGAGCACAGATACGCAGTATTTT. It translates to CASSAAQSTDTQYF.

The chain is built from TRBV7-9 and TRBJ2-2; 9 nucleotides line up with TRBD2. Per the germline V gene, CDR1 is SEHNR and CDR2 is FQNEAQ (reference sequence). This CDR3 has 16 amino acids. V dropped 2 bases and J dropped 3; count of bases not matched to a gene: 4. CDR3 nucleotide sequence: TGTGCCAGCAGCTTAAGGGCTAGCGGGGACACCGGGGAGCTGTTTTTT. This gives the protein CASSLRASGDTGELFF.

J is TRBJ2-2 and V is TRBV10-3; possibly TRBD2 for D (5 bases). V was cut by 3 bases and J by 0 bases, with 11 bases left in between. In germline, CDR1 is ENHRY, CDR2 SYGVKD. The CDR3 is 16 amino acids. CDR3 sequence: CAISDSGGANTGELFF. The CDR3 DNA reads as TGTGCCATCAGTGATTCAGGAGGCGCGAACACCGGGGAGCTGTTTTTT.

This chain links TRBV25-1 with TRBJ1-1; D remains ambiguous. The CDR3 is 15 amino acids. CDR1 and CDR2 from the germline V gene are MGHDK and SYGVNS. V gave up 2 bases and J gave up 1 base, with 11 bases separating them. This CDR3 reads CASSEGSWRNTEAFF. Here the CDR3 DNA reads TGTGCCAGCAGTGAAGGATCGTGGAGGAACACTGAAGCTTTCTTT.

The chain links TRBV30 to TRBJ1-5; perhaps TRBD1 as D (5 bases). This CDR3 region has 14 residues. Trimming took off 1 base at V and 2 bases at J, with 9 bases between the two ends. In germline, CDR1 is GTSNPN, CDR2 SVGIG (reference sequence). CDR3 loop: CAWSATDGNQPQHF. CDR3 coding DNA: TGTGCCTGGAGTGCGACAGATGGCAATCAGCCCCAGCATTTT.